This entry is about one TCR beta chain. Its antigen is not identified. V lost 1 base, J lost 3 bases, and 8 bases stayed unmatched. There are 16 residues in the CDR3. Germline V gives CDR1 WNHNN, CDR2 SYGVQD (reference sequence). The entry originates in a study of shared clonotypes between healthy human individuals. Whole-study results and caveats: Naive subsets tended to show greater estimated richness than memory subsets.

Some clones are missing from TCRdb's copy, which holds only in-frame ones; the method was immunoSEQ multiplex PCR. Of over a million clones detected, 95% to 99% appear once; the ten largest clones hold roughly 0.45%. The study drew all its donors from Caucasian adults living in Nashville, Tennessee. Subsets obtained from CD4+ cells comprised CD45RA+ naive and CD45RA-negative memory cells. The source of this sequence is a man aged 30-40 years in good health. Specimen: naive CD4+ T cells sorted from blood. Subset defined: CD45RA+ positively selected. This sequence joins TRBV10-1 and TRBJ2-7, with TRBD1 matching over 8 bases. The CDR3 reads CASSEWSGTGVYEQYF. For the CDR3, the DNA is TGCGCCAGCAGTGAGTGGTCCGGGACAGGAGTCTACGAGCAGTACTTC.